These 21 T cell receptor beta chains were sequenced from one sample in a study of cytomegalovirus exposure and HLA in healthy donors. Researchers ran the PCR with 60 Vbeta and 13 Jbeta primers. Only in-frame clones appear in the TCRdb table, and some are missing; sequencing was by immunoSEQ multiplex PCR. The data show some 150,000 clones, 60% to 75% seen once. The sequenced sample consisted of PBMCs. The receptors here all came from a young man in good health and CMV-seronegative.

The V gene is TRBV9, the J gene TRBJ1-3; tentatively, D is TRBD1 (6 bases). V was shortened by 2 bases and J by 4 bases, with 13 bases between the two germline ends. Looked up from germline, CDR1 is SGDLS and CDR2 is YYNGEE. This CDR3 is built from 15 residues. The CDR3 is CASSVGGRKGNTIYF. DNA for the CDR3: TGTGCCAGCAGCGTGGGGGGGCGGAAAGGAAACACCATATATTTT. Looking up the rest from reference TRBV9 and TRBJ1-3 gives the full variable domain: DSGVTQTPKHLITATGQRVTLRCSPRSGDLSVYWYQQSLDQGLQFLIQYYNGEERAKGNILERFSAQQFPDLHSELNLSSLELGDSALYFCASSVGGRKGNTIYFGEGSWLTVV.

Concerning this clone: One end of the junction is discordant with germline, which a read error may explain. The rearrangement links TRBV7-7 to TRBJ2-3; TRBD2 aligns across 11 bases. The germline V gene has CDR1 SSHAT and CDR2 FNYEAQ (reference sequence). The CDR3 sequence is 17 residues long. The chain's CDR3 is CASSLAGGPSPTDTQYF. The CDR3 DNA follows: TGTGCTAGCAGCTTAGCGGGGGGGCCCTCCCCCACAGATACGCAGTATTTT.

The chain combines TRBV6-5 with TRBJ2-7; TRBD2 aligns across 7 bases. Germline-derived CDR1 and CDR2 are MNHEY and SVGAGI. The CDR3 totals 13 residues. The ends lost 9 bases at V and 6 bases at J; junction bases unmatched: 11. The CDR3 bases are TGTGCCAGATCAGGTGGGGGGGAAGGCGAGCAGTACTTC. It yields the protein CARSGGGEGEQYF.

The rearrangement joins TRBV7-8 to TRBJ2-7; D is unclear. Germline CDR1 and CDR2: SGHVS and FQNEAQ. CDR3 length: 13 amino acids. V shed 0 bases and J shed 6 bases, with 9 bases lying between them. In DNA, the CDR3 is TGTGCCAGCAGCTTAGCCCTCCTCCGCGAGCAGTACTTC. Amino acid sequence: CASSLALLREQYF.

The rearrangement links TRBV5-6 to TRBJ2-3; D may be TRBD2 (7 bases). V was clipped by 6 bases and J by 1 base, with 18 bases between them. The CDR3 has 16 residues. CDR1 and CDR2 from the germline V gene are SGHDT and YYEEEE. The CDR3 here is CASKFRRGAGTDTQYF. The CDR3 DNA is TGTGCCAGCAAATTTCGCCGGGGGGCCGGCACAGATACGCAGTATTTT.

A remark on this clone: Sequence at one end of the junction differs from germline and may be a read error. For the CDR3, the DNA is TGTTCCAGCAGCAATGCAGGGGCCCCTTTTTCACCCCTCCACTTT. Translated, it gives CSSSNAGAPFSPLHF. The rearrangement joins TRBV7-9 to TRBJ1-6, with D possibly matching TRBD1 (6 bases). The CDR3 is 15 amino acids. Germline V gene lookup returns CDR1 SEHNR and CDR2 FQNEAQ (reference sequence).

This clone has just one count. V is TRBV5-5 and J is TRBJ2-1, with D tentatively TRBD1 (6 bases). Between the trimmed V and J ends, which lost 3 bases and 9 bases, there was a span of 16 bases. The CDR3 is made up of 14 amino acids. Germline V gene lookup returns CDR1 SGHKS and CDR2 YYEKEE (reference sequence). Here the CDR3 DNA reads TGTGCCAGCAGCTGGGGGAACAGGGCAGGTGAGCAGTTCTTC. This sequence encodes CASSWGNRAGEQFF.

The V call is TRBV7-7, the J call TRBJ2-5; tentative D call: TRBD1 (6 bases). Germline V gives CDR1 SSHAT, CDR2 FNYEAQ (reference sequence). This CDR3 is 14 amino acids long. With 5 bases removed from V and 6 bases from J, the gap between germline ends came to 16 bases. The CDR3 DNA reads as TGTGCCAGCAGCCGCGACAGGCGGCAACAGACCCAGTACTTC. It translates to CASSRDRRQQTQYF.

The chain links TRBV7-2 to TRBJ2-7, with D hard to call. The length of the CDR3 is 14 residues. The V end lost 5 bases, the J end lost 5 bases, and 16 bases lay between the germline ends. CDR1 and CDR2 (germline): SGHTA, FQGNSA. CDR3 bases: TGTGCCAGCAGCCCCAGTCGATCCCTCCACGAGCAGTACTTC. It translates to CASSPSRSLHEQYF.

This sequence joins TRBV4-3 and TRBJ2-3, with 7 bases fitting TRBD2. The ends lost 0 bases at V and 0 bases at J; junction bases unmatched: 3. This CDR3 is 16 amino acids long. Germline V lookup: CDR1 LGHNA, CDR2 YSLEER. Here the CDR3 reads CASSQDRRGSTDTQYF. In DNA, the CDR3 is TGCGCCAGCAGCCAAGATAGGCGGGGGAGCACAGATACGCAGTATTTT.

This chain connects TRBV7-6 to TRBJ2-1, with D perhaps TRBD1 (6 bases). The germline V and J ends were trimmed by 4 bases and 8 bases, with 15 bases remaining between them. There are 14 residues in the CDR3. Looked up from germline, CDR1 is SGHVS and CDR2 is FNYEAQ. CDR3 bases: TGTGCCAGCAGCTCGCTCAGGGGTTTGGATGAGCAGTTCTTC. Translating it yields CASSSLRGLDEQFF.

This clone came up a few times. J is TRBJ1-3 and V is TRBV4-1; tentative D call: TRBD1 (5 bases). CDR1 is MGHRA, CDR2 YSYEKL, per germline. CDR3 size: 18 residues. V lost 0 bases and J 3 bases, leaving 18 bases between the germline ends. As DNA, the CDR3 is TGCGCCAGCAGCCAAGATCTACAGGCTCCCAGAATTGGAAACACCATATATTTT. It translates to CASSQDLQAPRIGNTIYF.

This chain links TRBV5-4 with TRBJ2-3, with TRBD1 matching 8 bases. The CDR3 is made up of 15 amino acids. Germline V gene data show CDR1 as SGHNT and CDR2 as YYREEE (reference sequence). The V gene end was trimmed by 4 bases and the J gene end by 5 bases; junction bases not matched to a gene: 9. CDR3 sequence (DNA): TGTGCCAGCAGCGGAACGGACAGGGCAATAGATACGCAGTATTTT. Translating it yields CASSGTDRAIDTQYF.

This chain joins TRBV9 and TRBJ2-7; D is possibly TRBD2 (5 bases). Germline CDR1 SGDLS, CDR2 YYNGEE. There are 14 residues in the CDR3. With 0 bases removed from V and 3 bases from J, the gap between germline ends came to 10 bases. CDR3: CASSVGGYDYEQYF. CDR3 sequence (DNA): TGTGCCAGCAGCGTAGGAGGGTATGACTACGAGCAGTACTTC.

This clone was seen a few times. The V and J genes are TRBV7-2 and TRBJ1-2; D is undetermined. CDR3 size: 14 residues. The germline CDR1 and CDR2 sequences are SGHTA and FQGNSA. Trimming took off 0 bases at V and 7 bases at J, with 12 bases between the two ends. The CDR3 sequence is CASSLARGSRGYTF. The CDR3 nucleotides are TGTGCCAGCAGCTTAGCGCGAGGGAGTCGTGGCTACACCTTC.

This chain links TRBV5-1 with TRBJ1-6; 7 positions match TRBD1. Trimming at V came to 0 bases and at J to 5 bases, leaving 2 bases not matched to a gene. CDR1 SGHRS and CDR2 YFSETQ come from the germline V gene. The CDR3 is 15 amino acids. The CDR3, as DNA: TGCGCCAGCAGCTTGGGACAGGGAGATAATTCACCCCTCCACTTT. The encoded protein is CASSLGQGDNSPLHF.

This sequence joins TRBV11-2 and TRBJ2-5; the match to TRBD2 covers 10 bases. The germline V gene encodes CDR1 SGHAT and CDR2 FQNNGV. The CDR3 consists of 17 residues. The V gene end was trimmed by 5 bases and the J gene end by 5 bases; junction bases not matched to a gene: 14. CDR3 sequence (DNA): TGTGCCAGCAGCCTGAGCCGAGGGCTAGCGGGGGATGAGACCCAGTACTTC. Amino acids: CASSLSRGLAGDETQYF.

The chain carries TRBV7-2 and TRBJ2-1; D uncertain. The CDR3 is made up of 15 amino acids. Looked up from germline, CDR1 is SGHTA and CDR2 is FQGNSA. Trimming removed 4 bases at V and 0 bases at J, with 10 bases between. The CDR3, as DNA: TGTGCCAGCAGCTCCTACAGAACCTCCTACAATGAGCAGTTCTTC. It codes for CASSSYRTSYNEQFF.

The table lists this clone with a few counts. The genes are TRBV11-2 and TRBJ2-1; TRBD1 is a possible D gene (5 bases). The CDR3 extends over 14 amino acids. Germline values: CDR1 SGHAT, CDR2 FQNNGV. Deletions cut 3 bases from V and 5 bases from J, with 11 bases between. The CDR3 protein is CASSLAGSHNEQFF. The CDR3 DNA reads TGTGCCAGCAGCTTGGCAGGGTCCCACAATGAGCAGTTCTTC.

This clone appeared a single time. V gene TRBV4-2 combines with J gene TRBJ2-6; TRBD2 matches at 12 bases. The V gene's germline CDR1 is LGHNA and CDR2 YNFKEQ. Germline trimming cut 4 bases from V and 2 bases from J; bases unmatched to any gene: 9. The CDR3 is made up of 19 amino acids. The CDR3 DNA follows: TGTGCCAGCAGCCCTACTACACTAGCGGGGGGTCCTGGGGCCAACGTCCTGACTTTC. Its translation: CASSPTTLAGGPGANVLTF.

This clone turned up a few times. The chain is built from TRBV5-1 and TRBJ2-2, with 16 bases lining up with TRBD2. The junction had 15 bases not matched to a gene; V was cut back by 5 bases and J by 5 bases. CDR3 length: 20 residues. Germline CDR1 SGHRS, CDR2 YFSETQ. As DNA, the CDR3 is TGCGCCAGCAGACCGGATACGGGACTAGCGGGGGGGATGTGGACCGGGGAGCTGTTTTTT. This translates into CASRPDTGLAGGMWTGELFF.